The source of this TCR beta chain is a study of regulatory T cells in long-lasting Graves disease. TCR beta libraries were built with iRepertoire HTBI primers and Arm-PCR of CDR3 regions. One entry per CDR3 protein results from TCRdb running MiXCR on the multiplex PCR reads. The sample consists of 350,000 to 450,000 distinct CDR3 sequences, 12% of them appearing once. V was clipped by 0 bases and J by 11 bases, with 11 bases between them. Germline V CDR1 and CDR2: DFQATT, SNEGSKA (reference sequence). The CDR3 runs 12 residues. Findings and limits, study-wide: The study found persistent patients shared more public clonotypes (approximately 2,700) than new patients (over 900). Thyroid tissue was not sampled; only peripheral blood was.

In this sample, this clonotype turned up many times. Its specificity is not known. Stated time point: newly diagnosed GD, antithyroid drugs for less than 3 months. PBMC RNA served as the TCR library source. The data also belong to a second study, concerning T cells in Graves' hyperthyroidism and ophthalmopathy. That source reports: Most clonotypes that expanded in the thyroid above 0.001 also showed up in blood.

J is TRBJ2-1 and V is TRBV20-1; D uncertain. The source was peripheral blood mononuclear cells (PBMCs), collected at new diagnosis, from a patient treated with antithyroid drugs. This TCR derives from a woman younger than 35 with Graves disease. DNA of the CDR3: TGCAGTGCTAGAGAAGGCAGCCCGAAGCAGTTCTTC. Translation gives CSAREGSPKQFF.